The 14 T cell receptor beta chains in this list originate from one sample, sequenced in a study of blood T cells in healthy people across ages. Sample-barcoded 5' priming and a J-beta primer mix drove a second PCR of roughly 6 to 12 cycles. TCRdb recomputed calls from the 5' RACE reads with MiXCR, one row per CDR3 protein. The data contain under 950,000 distinct CDR3 sequences, approximately 22% of them singletons. Sequences were obtained from blood. The receptors shown here come from a man in his 70s in good health.

The chain carries TRBV20-1 and TRBJ2-2; D is perhaps TRBD1 (6 bases). The CDR3 covers 16 residues. Looked up from germline, CDR1 is DFQATT and CDR2 is SNEGSKA (reference sequence). V lost 0 bases and J lost 5, with 16 bases in between. As DNA, the CDR3 is TGCAGTGCTAGAGATTCCAGGACAGCGAGGACCGGGGAGCTGTTTTTT. Translating it yields CSARDSRTARTGELFF.

The gene calls are TRBV12-3 or TRBV12-4 and TRBJ2-5, with D perhaps TRBD2 (5 bases). This CDR3 region has 15 residues. Trimming stripped 6 bases from V and 2 bases from J, with 16 bases between. CDR3 nucleotides: TGTGCCAGCAGCCCCTTCCCGGGGTCACAAGAGACCCAGTACTTC. Protein: CASSPFPGSQETQYF.

The DNA for the CDR3 is TGCAGTGCTAGAGATCCGGGGTTCAGCGGGGAGCTGTTTTTT. Its protein is CSARDPGFSGELFF. The J gene is TRBJ2-2, the V gene TRBV20-1; D is possibly TRBD2 (5 bases). Trimming took off 0 bases at V and 7 bases at J, with 12 bases between the two ends. The CDR3 contains 14 residues. Germline V gene lookup returns CDR1 DFQATT and CDR2 SNEGSKA (reference sequence).

The rearrangement uses TRBV9 and TRBJ2-7; 8 bases fit TRBD2. The germline V gene encodes CDR1 SGDLS and CDR2 YYNGEE. The CDR3 is made up of 14 amino acids. The CDR3 DNA sequence: TGTGCCGGCAGCGGTAGCGGGACTTACTACGAGCAGTACGTC. It yields the protein CAGSGSGTYYEQYV.

The chain uses TRBV2 and TRBJ2-3, with 10 positions matching TRBD2. The CDR3 has 16 amino acids. Germline lookup yields CDR1 SNHLY and CDR2 FYNNEI. Trimming cost V 6 bases and J 5 bases; bases outside gene matches: 11. The CDR3: CASRSTSGAAGDTQYF. CDR3 DNA: TGTGCCAGCAGGTCAACTAGCGGGGCCGCAGGAGATACGCAGTATTTT.

J is TRBJ2-5 and V is TRBV24-1; D is unresolved. The CDR3 runs 15 residues. Germline lookup yields CDR1 KGHDR and CDR2 SFDVKD. Trimming shortened V by 0 bases and J by 0 bases, and 7 bases separated the two germline ends. In DNA form, the CDR3 reads TGTGCCACCAGTGATTTGGCGGAAAACCAAGAGACCCAGTACTTC. This sequence encodes CATSDLAENQETQYF.

This clonotype was counted many times. J is TRBJ1-4 and V is TRBV20-1; 7 bases map to TRBD1. Germline V gives CDR1 DFQATT, CDR2 SNEGSKA (reference sequence). The junction had 12 bases not matched to a gene; V was cut back by 3 bases and J by 8 bases. This CDR3 spans 15 amino acids. The CDR3 sequence: CSARDRWPTGEKLFF. The CDR3 DNA reads TGCAGTGCTAGGGACAGGTGGCCCACCGGGGAAAAACTGTTTTTT.

The chain has TRBV12-3 or TRBV12-4 and TRBJ1-2; weak D call: TRBD1 (5 bases). CDR3 length: 14 amino acids. V was cut by 7 bases and J by 5 bases, with 17 bases left in between. The CDR3 DNA reads as TGTGCCAGCACCACCCCTGGGGGAGGATATGGCTACACCTTC. Translated, it gives CASTTPGGGYGYTF.

The chain carries TRBV28 and TRBJ1-4; TRBD1 is a possible D gene (5 bases). The length of the CDR3 is 18 residues. V was shortened by 7 bases and J by 0 bases, with 21 bases between the two germline ends. CDR1 is MDHEN, CDR2 SYDVKM, per germline. The CDR3 nucleotides are TGTGCCAGCAACGATATCGGGGGTCCCTTCTCAACTAATGAAAAACTGTTTTTT. It encodes CASNDIGGPFSTNEKLFF.

This clonotype appeared many times. V usage is TRBV5-1 and J usage is TRBJ1-4; a weak D match, TRBD1 (5 bases). The length of the CDR3 is 16 residues. Germline V gene data show CDR1 as SGHRS and CDR2 as YFSETQ. The V end was cut by 4 bases, the J end by 0 bases, with 13 bases between. CDR3 protein: CASSPGTAPTNEKLFF. In DNA form, the CDR3 reads TGCGCCAGCAGCCCAGGGACGGCTCCAACTAATGAAAAACTGTTTTTT. Supplemented by reference TRBV5-1 and TRBJ1-4, the full variable domain reads KAGVTQTPRYLIKTRGQQVTLSCSPISGHRSVSWYQQTPGQGLQFLFEYFSETQRNKGNFPGRFSGRQFSNSRSEMNVSTLELGDSALYLCASSPGTAPTNEKLFFGSGTQLSVL.

The gene calls are TRBV7-8 and TRBJ1-4; D uncertain. Germline CDR1 SGHVS, CDR2 FQNEAQ. Trimming stripped 4 bases from V and 1 base from J, with 13 bases between. The CDR3 is made up of 16 amino acids. CDR3 bases: TGTGCCAGCAGCTCCCGAAACGCCAAAACTAATGAAAAACTGTTTTTT. This codes for CASSSRNAKTNEKLFF. The entire variable domain, with the rest obtained from reference TRBV7-8 and TRBJ1-4, is as follows: GAGVSQSPRYKVAKRGQDVALRCDPISGHVSLFWYQQALGQGPEFLTYFQNEAQLDKSGLPSDRFFAERPEGSVSTLKIQRTQQEDSAVYLCASSSRNAKTNEKLFFGSGTQLSVL.

The rearrangement joins TRBV7-9 to TRBJ2-1; TRBD2 matches 10 bases. The closer fit of TRBJ2-7 to the DNA end suggests the J call may be wrong. Germline assignment: CDR1 SEHNR and CDR2 FQNEAQ (reference sequence). The length of the CDR3 is 15 residues. CDR3 in DNA: TGTGCCAGCAGCTTAGTGCCAGCGGGGGGGCAAGAGCAGTACTTC. This sequence encodes CASSLVPAGGQEQYF.

The chain joins TRBV7-6 to TRBJ2-3; 9 nucleotides line up with TRBD2. The V gene end was trimmed by 4 bases and the J gene end by 14 bases; junction bases not matched to a gene: 13. The CDR3 is 14 residues long. The germline gives CDR1 SGHVS, CDR2 FNYEAQ. The CDR3 DNA reads TGTGCCAGCAGCTCGACCGAGGGCGGGGGGGGTCTGTATTTT. It specifies CASSSTEGGGGLYF.

This clonotype showed up just a few times. This chain uses TRBV2 with TRBJ1-5; maybe TRBD1 (6 bases). Germline V CDR1 and CDR2: SNHLY, FYNNEI. V was cut by 8 bases and J by 4 bases, with 12 bases left in between. The CDR3 has 13 amino acids. The CDR3 nucleotides read TGTGCCAGCGAGGCCCAGGGGAATCAGCCCCAGCATTTT. The encoded protein is CASEAQGNQPQHF.